This note documents a single T cell receptor beta chain sequence. The sample comes from a study of control samples from healthy donors and cancer patients. The germline V gene has CDR1 SEHNR and CDR2 FQNEAQ (reference sequence). J gave up 1 base and V 3 bases, and 10 bases lay outside the gene matches. This CDR3 is 17 amino acids long. Here immunoSEQ multiplex PCR was the method, and the copy in TCRdb shows in-frame clones only, minus some. The sample's table shows under 200,000 clones. The specimen sequenced was blood. The receptor's source is a woman in her 30s in good health. The chain carries TRBV7-9 and TRBJ2-5, with 8 bases fitting TRBD1. CDR3 amino acids: CASSFPPDRGSQETQYF. DNA of the CDR3: TGTGCCAGCAGCTTCCCCCCCGACAGGGGCTCCCAAGAGACCCAGTACTTC. The full variable domain, in which reference TRBV7-9 and TRBJ2-5 provide the parts outside the CDR3, is DTGVSQNPRHKITKRGQNVTFRCDPISEHNRLYWYRQTLGQGPEFLTYFQNEAQLEKSRLLSDRFSAERPKGSFSTLEIQRTEQGDSAMYLCASSFPPDRGSQETQYFGPGTRLLVL.